This TCR beta chain was documented in a study of cytomegalovirus exposure and HLA in healthy donors (dated by TCRdb to between 2016 and 2019). About the study as a whole: In an earlier analysis of roughly 500 of the donors, around 290 Gb of sequence data and 90 million to 130 million unique TCR beta sequences from about 190 million T cells were reported. Roughly 310 gigabases of sequencing data and tens of millions of unique TCR sequences were included in an early release covering over 600 HLA-typed donors. To predict cytomegalovirus infection status, the study brought together high-throughput TCR immunosequencing, statistical association of individual TCRs with disease status, and machine learning. Of the roughly 410 genotyped donors, roughly 80% were placed in the genetic ancestry cluster associated with self-reported Caucasian donors. HLA typing covered class I and class II loci at four-digit resolution. Every discovery cohort repertoire had been produced on one sequencing platform. The study profiled the T cell repertoires of around 700 subjects by immunosequencing and related them to cytomegalovirus serostatus. In a later analysis, previously published TCR beta repertoires from roughly 710 donors were re-analyzed and high-resolution HLA genotyping was added so that TCR occurrence patterns could be studied. Rather than using new phenotypic data, the later analysis identified candidate immune exposures from TCR beta sequences and from how often those sequences occurred across donors. The study was designed to test whether signatures of past pathogen exposure could be identified by cataloging public T cell receptors. A separate validation cohort of 100 to 150 different subjects was used in addition to the roughly 640-subject first cohort. Among some 410 genotyped donors of the cohort, an average of approximately 240,000 unique TCR beta nucleotide sequences were sequenced per donor, roughly 20% of them non-productive. An earlier analysis of some 500 of the donors applied high-throughput TCR beta sequencing to assess whether each TCR beta V gene segment acted as functional or pseudogenic. A later genetic analysis took genome-wide SNP genotypes for 398 of the 666 donors and used that subset as a discovery cohort. About 5 DR-DQ haplotypes were handled as single units for association and clustering, since linkage in the cohort was strong. The number of donors typed differed by locus, with about 629-640 for A, B, C, DRB1 and DQB1, roughly 520 for DQA1, about 610 for DPA1, and some 470 for DPB1. Donor age, sex, ethnicity and CMV serostatus were compiled alongside the repertoire data. Overall study outcomes, separate from this receptor: The presence/absence analyses assumed that sequencing depth was roughly uniform across donors, and that assumption may not be true. Some IMGT-functional V segments, including TRBV6-2 and TRBV6-3, could not be told apart with the 87-base-pair reads, so those segments were excluded. Compared with equally common non-associated chains, HLA-associated TCR beta chains in a later analysis were more clonally expanded and had lower generation probabilities. Because counts were too low, roughly 16 rarely observed V segments, including chromosome 9 orphons, were excluded from the earlier analysis of several hundred of the donors. Most TCR sequences were observed very rarely across donors, whereas some public TCRs were present in many individuals. In an earlier analysis of fewer than 750 of the donors, most TCR beta V segments were observed in productive rearrangements about 90% or about 30% of the time, broadly matching IMGT annotations. The study gave a list of 150 to 200 TCR beta chains associated with cytomegalovirus. HLA typing was unavailable for some donors at each locus, so association tests used only the typed subset. At a false discovery rate of 0.05, a later analysis linked fewer than 20,000 TCR beta sequences to specific HLA alleles. This cohort had only TCR beta chains sequenced, and the lack of alpha or paired-chain data limited which features could be detected. CMV serostatus was the only immune exposure information available for the cohort. A later genetic analysis associated a missense DCLRE1C variant with V-gene and J-gene trimming of TCR beta chains, and an independent cohort replicated the association. A later analysis found that TCR association rates varied across HLA loci, with DRB1 alleles showing the most associated TCRs and HLA-C alleles the fewest. A further reported finding was that TCR beta sequences accurately predicted the HLA-A and HLA-B alleles for most subjects in the first cohort. A few of the identified cytomegalovirus-associated TCR beta chains were confirmed in vitro to be specific for cytomegalovirus antigens. When HLA alleles, especially DR and DQ, strongly co-occurred, attributing TCR associations to individual alleles was difficult. Correlated functional status among segregating V segments might be attributable to linkage disequilibrium, but an unknown experimental factor could not be ruled out. The authors suggested that the approach could potentially be generalized to other disease states and immunological phenotypes. A cluster of highly shared sequence variants was judged likely to represent a technical artifact of the sequencing pipeline. In a later analysis, most CMV-associated TCR beta chains were found to appear HLA-restricted, with HLA associations seemingly driven largely by CMV exposure. A later analysis reported that several top co-occurrence clusters appeared linked to parvovirus B19, influenza, CMV and Epstein-Barr virus. According to a later genetic analysis, donors in an Asian-associated ancestry cluster had fewer N-insertions in productive TCRs than the approximately 650-donor mean. The classifier was reported to diagnose cytomegalovirus status with high specificity and sensitivity in both the original cohort and the validation cohort.

From the germline V gene, CDR1 is SQVTM and CDR2 is ANQGSEA. Between the V and J ends, shortened by 0 bases and 7 bases respectively, the junction contains 10 bases. The CDR3 contains 13 residues, cysteine and phenylalanine counted. CDR3 DNA is the only sequence kept; it has 39 bases, read in frame from the first base. The library came from the immunoSEQ multiplex PCR assay. For the multiplex PCR, a mixture combining 60 forward primers for TCR Vbeta segments and 13 reverse primers for TCR Jbeta segments was used. The CDR3 region of rearranged TCR beta genes was amplified from genomic DNA with a multiplex PCR assay. Amplified TCR beta libraries were sequenced as 87-base-pair reads on the Illumina HiSeq System. Turning to the authors' computational methods: In a later analysis, roughly 80 million unique TCR beta chains were counted across the roughly 610 repertoires, and some 10 million of these chains were shared by at least two donors. Raw reads were error-corrected and collapsed into unique sequences with a nearest-neighbor algorithm that merged closely related sequences to remove PCR and sequencing errors. Alignment of CDR3 sequences to IMGT reference sequences was used to assign V, D and J gene segments. For a sequence to be retained, at least a six-nucleotide match to both a V gene segment and a J gene segment was required. Rearrangements were called productive when the CDR3 lacked stop codons and stayed in frame with V and J; all others were non-productive. Following IMGT convention, CDR3 was defined as the stretch from the second conserved V-encoded cysteine to the conserved J-encoded phenylalanine. The earlier analysis of more than 450 of the donors excluded sequences that lacked an unambiguous match to a single V gene segment. In an earlier analysis of roughly 600 of the donors, a V segment was called functional when productive rearrangements were above 56.7%, and segregating when the standard deviation between donors exceeded 5%. A statistical classification framework was built for diagnosing cytomegalovirus status from the catalog of TCR beta chain sequences. V and J gene assignment, in a later analysis, came from comparing TCR nucleotide sequences with IMGT/GENE-DB human TR gene sequences. Using the TCRdist pipeline, a later analysis assigned CDR3 sequences along with most-parsimonious VDJ recombination scenarios. In a later analysis, every TCR beta chain was defined by the combination of its CDR3 amino acid sequence and its V-gene family, and reads without a unique V-gene family were dropped. To address suspected cross-contamination and a sequencing artifact, a later analysis removed 592 highly shared, low-generation-probability nucleotide sequences. In a later analysis, a clonal expansion index for each public chain was calculated from normalized within-repertoire ranks of inferred template counts. A later analysis computed generation probabilities with a VDJ recombination model fitted to out-of-frame rearrangements, and checked the results against IGoR. Hypergeometric tests were used in a later analysis to score TCR-TCR, TCR-HLA and TCR-CMV co-occurrence, with a repertoire-size bias correction applied to the TCR pairs. False discovery rates were estimated in a later analysis by permuting HLA or CMV assignments 20 times. In a later analysis, co-occurring TCRs were grouped with DBSCAN, and TCRdist sequence similarity was added when clustering was performed within HLA-allele-positive subsets. For co-occurrence clustering, repertoires with fewer than 30,000 or more than 120,000 public chains were excluded, along with four or five repertoires with anomalous nucleotide sharing. TCRdb mirrors the immuneACCESS table, restricted to in-frame sequences. Some clones are absent from its copies; in checked studies, under half trace to an unresolved V gene, and the reason for the others is unknown. V and J calls and clone size are as listed in that table; D and trimming were resolved from the DNA. In all, the sample holds around 70,000 clones, and 62% of those were seen once. The top ten clonotypes cover 2.5% to 3.5% of the sample.

The cohort consisted of some 730 healthy bone marrow donors. All cohort members were sampled while nominally healthy, although unrecorded immune exposures were likely present. The donor was CMV seronegative and was included in the group of over 300 seronegative cohort members. Every donor gave a peripheral blood sample, and the peripheral blood mononuclear cells from that sample were used for TCR beta sequencing. The Qiagen DNeasy Blood Extraction Kit was used to extract genomic DNA from the blood cell samples. With respect to this clone: The target of this receptor is not known. No base quality values were provided; no much bigger clone lies one nucleotide off.

This TCR came from a young man in good health and CMV-seronegative. The specimen was PBMCs. The V and J genes are TRBV29-1 and TRBJ1-3; D gene: possibly TRBD1, on 6 matching bases. The CDR3 has the sequence CSVEEDRRNTIYF. The nucleotide sequence is TGCAGCGTTGAAGAGGACAGACGGAACACCATATATTTT. Extended through the reference TRBV29-1 and TRBJ1-3 proteins, this CDR3 yields the full variable domain: SAVISQKPSRDICQRGTSLTIQCQVDSQVTMMFWYRQQPGQSLTLIATANQGSEATYESGFVIDKFPISRPNLTFSTLTVSNMSPEDSSIYLCSVEEDRRNTIYFGEGSWLTVV.